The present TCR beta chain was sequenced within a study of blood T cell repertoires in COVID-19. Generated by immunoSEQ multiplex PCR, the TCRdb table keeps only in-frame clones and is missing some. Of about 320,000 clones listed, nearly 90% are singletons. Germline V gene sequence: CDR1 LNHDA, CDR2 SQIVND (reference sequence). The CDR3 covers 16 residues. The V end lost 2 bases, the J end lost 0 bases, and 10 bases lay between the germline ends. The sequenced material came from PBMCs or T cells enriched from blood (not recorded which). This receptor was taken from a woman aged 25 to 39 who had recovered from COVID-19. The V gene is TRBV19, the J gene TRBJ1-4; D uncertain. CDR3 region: CASSIMGAATNEKLFF. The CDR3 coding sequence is TGTGCCAGTAGTATAATGGGCGCAGCAACTAATGAAAAACTGTTTTTT.